A selection of T cell receptor beta chains follows, all from one sample in a study of T cell repertoires in cytomegalovirus infection. A single record per CDR3 protein comes from TCRdb applying MiXCR to the reads. The data show approximately 500,000 distinct CDR3 sequences, roughly 12% seen once. Sequencing was carried out using PBMCs. Receptors originate from a human donor in good health (CMV status not recorded). Some clones in this sample may be carry-over from other donors' samples. The conserved cysteine and the conserved F or W are not part of the CDR3 here.

>TRBV2|TRBJ2-3
ASNQRTDTQY
>TRBV7-3|TRBJ1-1
ASSPAGVPEAF
>TRBV7-2|TRBJ1-4
ASSRRPGTATPNEKLF
>TRBV5-1|TRBJ1-5
ASSWEAGGNQPQH
>TRBV27|TRBJ2-1
ASSPLAGAYNEQF
>TRBV7-9|TRBJ2-2
ASIMTGSNTGELF
>TRBV19|TRBJ2-1
ASSMGQGVGEQF
>TRBV11-2|TRBJ1-1
ASSLDWARGVGTEAF
>TRBV9|TRBJ2-2
ASSVAPSGNTGELF
>TRBV7-6|TRBJ2-1
ASSSGTLEEQF
>TRBV5-4|TRBJ2-3
ASSRTSGRSDTQY
>TRBV19|TRBJ2-6
ASSILAVSGANVLT
>TRBV7-8|TRBJ2-7
ASSRTTGFFSYEQY
>TRBV7-8|TRBJ1-2
ASSLQGFPNYGYT
>TRBV7-2|TRBJ1-2
ASSLAPGQGNNYGYT